Below are 15 T cell receptor beta chains sequenced from a single sample in a study of regulatory T cells in long-lasting Graves disease. TCR beta libraries were built with iRepertoire HTBI primers and Arm-PCR of CDR3 regions. TCRdb redid the calling of the multiplex PCR reads with MiXCR, one entry per CDR3 protein. The sample has about 210,000 distinct CDR3 sequences; roughly a fifth are singletons. Time point indicated: newly diagnosed GD, antithyroid drugs for less than 3 months. RNA from PBMCs was the source of the TCR library. This sample also appeared in a second study, on T cells in Graves' hyperthyroidism and ophthalmopathy.

The sample here was peripheral blood mononuclear cells (PBMCs), taken at new diagnosis, from a patient treated with antithyroid drugs. All receptors come from a woman between 25 and 40 years old with Graves disease.

In its sample, this clonotype was seen many times. The genes are TRBV6-1 and TRBJ1-1; perhaps TRBD1 as D (5 bases). This CDR3 is 15 amino acids long. Germline V lookup: CDR1 MNHNS, CDR2 SASEGT. The germline V and J ends were trimmed by 2 bases and 5 bases, with 15 bases remaining between them. CDR3 amino acids: CASSETFGGVTEAFF. In DNA, the CDR3 is TGTGCCAGCAGTGAAACTTTTGGGGGGGTTACTGAAGCTTTCTTT.

This clonotype was found many times. The chain carries TRBV5-1 and TRBJ2-5, with 10 bases that match TRBD1. Germline-derived CDR1 and CDR2 are SGHRS and YFSETQ. With 3 bases clipped from V and 3 bases from J, the junction kept 5 bases outside the gene matches. This CDR3 is 15 amino acids long. Written as DNA, the CDR3 is TGCGCCAGCAGCTGGGGACAGGGGAAGGAAGAGACCCAGTACTTC. Its translation is CASSWGQGKEETQYF.

There are many counts of this clonotype. V gene TRBV24-1 combines with J gene TRBJ2-5, with D perhaps assigned TRBD1 or TRBD2 (5 bases each). Germline assignment: CDR1 KGHDR and CDR2 SFDVKD. V was cut by 2 bases and J by 1 base, with 19 bases left in between. The CDR3 has 18 residues. This CDR3 is CATSDSFLSGTLQETQYF. The CDR3, as DNA: TGTGCCACCAGTGATTCCTTTCTTTCCGGGACGCTCCAAGAGACCCAGTACTTC.

This clonotype occurred once. The DNA for the CDR3 is TGTGCCAGCGGCGGTCCGGGAGACAACTCCTACGAGCAGTACTTC. This sequence encodes CASGGPGDNSYEQYF. The V gene is TRBV28, the J gene TRBJ2-5, with TRBD2 as a possible D gene (6 bases). The DNA end is more similar to TRBJ2-7, so the J call may be wrong. The CDR3 is 15 residues long. Germline-derived CDR1 and CDR2 are MDHEN and SYDVKM.

This clonotype was seen repeatedly, ten times or more. In DNA form, the CDR3 reads TGCGCCAGCGCGGAAGGGGTCGCAGATGGAAACACCATATATTTT. Translated: CASAEGVADGNTIYF. This rearrangement joins TRBV4-1 to TRBJ1-3, with a possible D match to TRBD1 (5 bases). Germline V CDR1 and CDR2: MGHRA, YSYEKL. Trimming left V 8 bases short and J 3 bases short, with 17 bases between. This CDR3 is 15 amino acids long.

This clonotype showed up many times. The rearrangement joins TRBV7-9 to TRBJ2-3; D may match TRBD1 or TRBD2 (5 bases each). Trimming left V 0 bases short and J 4 bases short, with 8 bases between. The CDR3 consists of 14 residues. Germline assignment: CDR1 SEHNR and CDR2 FQNEAQ (reference sequence). Here the CDR3 reads CASSLAGRADTQYF. CDR3 nucleotide sequence: TGTGCCAGCAGCTTAGCGGGACGGGCAGATACGCAGTATTTT.

The chain employs TRBV6-2 or TRBV6-3 and TRBJ1-1; no clear D. V gave up 5 bases and J gave up 1 base, with 14 bases separating them. Germline V lookup: CDR1 MNHEY, CDR2 SVGEGT. The CDR3 consists of 15 residues. CDR3 sequence reads: CASSELGTGNTEAFF. Here the CDR3 DNA reads TGTGCCAGCAGTGAATTGGGTACGGGGAACACTGAAGCTTTCTTT.

Ten or more counts support this clonotype. This chain connects TRBV5-1 to TRBJ2-6; D could derive from TRBD1 or TRBD2 (5 bases each). The CDR3 loop spans 18 amino acids. V gave up 4 bases and J gave up 0 bases, with 17 bases separating them. The germline CDR1 and CDR2 sequences are SGHRS and YFSETQ. The CDR3 DNA sequence: TGCGCCAGCAGCAAAGCCGGGACGACGAGCTCTGGGGCCAACGTCCTGACTTTC. It encodes CASSKAGTTSSGANVLTF.

Concerning this clonotype: This may be a read error, as it is one base from a much larger clone. The chain recombines TRBV28 with TRBJ1-6, with D hard to call. With 4 bases removed from V and 9 bases from J, the gap between germline ends came to 10 bases. Per the germline V gene, CDR1 is MDHEN and CDR2 is SYDVKM. CDR3 length equals 13 residues. The CDR3 DNA reads TGTGCCAGCAGTTCGGCCCATAGTTCACCCCTCCACTTT. It yields the protein CASSSAHSSPLHF.

The sample holds many counts of this clonotype. This chain joins TRBV7-2 and TRBJ2-3; D may match TRBD1 or TRBD2 (5 bases each). This CDR3 is built from 14 residues. V was shortened by 8 bases and J by 2 bases, with 14 bases between the two germline ends. Germline assignment: CDR1 SGHTA and CDR2 FQGNSA. Here the CDR3 DNA reads TGTGCCAGCGGGGGACCAGGCTACACAGATACGCAGTATTTT. It specifies CASGGPGYTDTQYF.

The sample holds many counts of this clonotype. The chain recombines TRBV19 with TRBJ2-3, with TRBD1 matching over 9 bases. The CDR3 spans 16 residues. V trimming: 3 bases; J trimming: 6 bases; junction bases outside the gene matches: 10. CDR1 and CDR2 (germline): LNHDA, SQIVND (reference sequence). CDR3 in amino acids: CASSMGTGRVIDTQYF. CDR3 coding DNA: TGTGCCAGTAGTATGGGGACAGGGAGAGTGATTGATACGCAGTATTTT.

The table lists this clonotype with many counts. The rearrangement links TRBV6-2 or TRBV6-3 to TRBJ2-1, with 7 bases aligning to TRBD1. V lost 5 bases to trimming and J lost 6 bases; unmatched junction nucleotides: 7. The CDR3 is 14 residues long. CDR1 is MNHEY and CDR2 is SVGEGT in the germline V gene. The CDR3 bases are TGTGCCAGCAGTCTCACAGGGGCTGGCAATGAGCAGTTCTTC. It codes for CASSLTGAGNEQFF.

This clonotype was counted many times. V usage is TRBV5-1 and J usage is TRBJ2-2, with 7 bases matching TRBD2. From germline, CDR1 is SGHRS and CDR2 YFSETQ. This CDR3 has 16 amino acids. Germline trimming cut 2 bases from V and 6 bases from J; bases unmatched to any gene: 10. Written as DNA, the CDR3 is TGCGCCAGCAGCTTTTACGAACTAGCGAGGCCCGGGGAGCTGTTTTTT. It yields the protein CASSFYELARPGELFF.

V gene TRBV9 combines with J gene TRBJ2-2, with TRBD2 identical over 13 bases. After removal of 4 bases from V and 5 bases from J, the junction contained 5 bases not matched to a gene. Germline lookup yields CDR1 SGDLS and CDR2 YYNGEE. This CDR3 has 16 amino acids. The CDR3 here is CASSSRTSGRTGELFF. The CDR3 DNA sequence: TGTGCCAGCAGCTCCCGGACTAGCGGGAGAACCGGGGAGCTGTTTTTT. Using reference TRBV9 and TRBJ2-2 for the parts outside the CDR3, the full variable domain is DSGVTQTPKHLITATGQRVTLRCSPRSGDLSVYWYQQSLDQGLQFLIQYYNGEERAKGNILERFSAQQFPDLHSELNLSSLELGDSALYFCASSSRTSGRTGELFFGEGSRLTVL.

In regard to this clonotype: This likely stems from a read error, as it lies one base from a far larger clone. This chain uses TRBV11-3 with TRBJ2-3; perhaps TRBD2 as D (6 bases). CDR3 length: 15 amino acids. Germline CDR1 is SGHNT and CDR2 is YENEEA. The DNA for the CDR3 is TGTGCCAGCAGCTTAGATTGGCGGGGCACAGATTCGCAGTATTTT. As protein: CASSLDWRGTDSQYF.